Listed below are T cell receptor beta chains from one sample, sequenced in a study of monozygotic twins with inflammatory bowel disease. Reprocessing the 5' RACE reads, TCRdb reports a single entry for every CDR3 protein and omits DNA. The table for this sample gives some 190,000 distinct CDR3 sequences. The sequenced material came from blood. These receptors were taken from a human donor with ulcerative colitis or Crohn's disease, or a healthy co-twin of an affected twin (not recorded which). The CDR3 runs from the conserved cysteine through the conserved F or W. The order of the fields is J gene, V gene, CDR3 protein.

TRBJ2-3 | TRBV7-9 | CASSRQGSDTQYF
TRBJ1-5 | TRBV5-1 | CASSLDGANQPQHF
TRBJ2-1 | TRBV24-1 | CATSDLVQTNNEQFF
TRBJ2-7 | TRBV4-3 | CASSLELLAGYEQYF
TRBJ1-4 | TRBV10-3 | CAISRDFEKLFF
TRBJ1-2 | TRBV10-3 | CAISRLRDKNYGYTF
TRBJ2-1 | TRBV12-3/TRBV12-4 | CASCLAGRNEQFF
TRBJ1-4 | TRBV5-5 | CASSLRGMVDEKLFF
TRBJ1-1 | TRBV29-1 | CSLHRDMGYPEAFF
TRBJ1-1 | TRBV4-2 | CASSQVGGRWDTEAFF
TRBJ2-7 | TRBV29-1 | CSVETKTYEQYF
TRBJ1-2 | TRBV7-9 | CASSDTEPPNRNYGYTF
TRBJ1-2 | TRBV18 | CASSPGQTNYGYTF
TRBJ2-7 | TRBV27 | CASRSNSPPYEQYF
TRBJ2-7 | TRBV7-6 | CASSLAAEGTYEQYF
TRBJ2-2 | TRBV6-2/TRBV6-3 | CASSYQTPGTGELFF
TRBJ1-6 | TRBV7-3 | CASSFHGDSNSPLHF
TRBJ2-2 | TRBV7-2 | CASSLAQGLAGELFF
TRBJ1-2 | TRBV27 | CASSLSTVQPYGYTF
TRBJ2-7 | TRBV27 | CASKLGGQVVHEQYF
TRBJ2-5 | TRBV7-9 | CASSIGGSPPETQYF
TRBJ1-2 | TRBV5-8 | CASSGGQGTYGYTF
TRBJ2-1 | TRBV7-2 | CASSLVPSGASGEQFF
TRBJ2-1 | TRBV5-1 | CASSLTGGAYNEQFF
TRBJ2-1 | TRBV29-1 | CSAGLSYNEQFF
TRBJ2-5 | TRBV4-1 | CASSPDTRVETQYF
TRBJ2-1 | TRBV7-6 | CASSRLLSGDLEQFF
TRBJ1-5 | TRBV7-2 | CASSPWEGVNQPQHF
TRBJ1-2 | TRBV7-9 | CASLDNNYGYTF
TRBJ2-7 | TRBV4-1 | CASSLTRGDPAAYEQYF
TRBJ1-1 | TRBV3-1 | CASSQDFGGEAFF
TRBJ1-1 | TRBV6-2/TRBV6-3 | CASTTTLNTEAFF
TRBJ2-2 | TRBV19 | CASGARGELFF
TRBJ2-1 | TRBV9 | CASSVVPSGGGRNEQFF
TRBJ1-2 | TRBV7-9 | CASSQGQLYGYTF